Listed below are T cell receptor beta chains from one sample, sequenced in a study of siplizumab effects on memory and regulatory T cells. Data came from immunoSEQ multiplex PCR; TCRdb stores just in-frame clones and leaves some out. The sample shows approximately 90,000 clones, approximately 95% of them seen only once. Sequenced material: non-Treg CD4+ T cells sorted from blood. The receptors shown here come from a human donor in good health. Each CDR3 is given with its conserved first and last residue. A D gene is named only where the DNA matches it firmly. The size field is filled for only some rows; it gives once, few, many or a size class.

>.|TRBJ2-1|TRBV19|.
TGTGCCAGTAGTGCTGGAGAGTTTTACAATGAGCAGTTCTTC
CASSAGEFYNEQFF
>.|TRBJ2-7|TRBV27|TRBD1
TGTGCCAGTAGTCGCGGACAGGGCTCCTACGAGCAGTACTTC
CASSRGQGSYEQYF
>.|TRBJ2-5|TRBV9|TRBD2
TGTGCCAGCAGCGTAGGAGGCGGGGGGGCAGGAGAGACCCAGTACTTC
CASSVGGGGAGETQYF
>.|TRBJ1-2|TRBV4-2|.
TGTGCCAGCAGCCAAAGCGAGGGGCAGAACTATGGCTACACCTTC
CASSQSEGQNYGYTF
>few|TRBJ2-7|TRBV11-3|.
TGTGCCAGCAGCTCCGGCGGGGTTGCCGGCCCGGAATTTGGTTACGAGCAGTACTTC
CASSSGGVAGPEFGYEQYF
>.|TRBJ2-7|TRBV27|.
TGTGCCAGCCCCGAGGCGGACGAGCAGTACTTC
CASPEADEQYF
>.|TRBJ2-5|TRBV6-1|.
TGTGCCAGCAGTGACTTCGAGAAGACCCAGTACTTC
CASSDFEKTQYF
>.|TRBJ2-7|TRBV19|TRBD2
TGTGCCAGTAGTAAGCGGGGGTCGTACGAGCAGTACTTC
CASSKRGSYEQYF
>.|TRBJ2-7|TRBV6-5|.
TGTGCCAGCTCTGGACAGAGCTACGAGCAGTACTTC
CASSGQSYEQYF
>.|TRBJ1-6|TRBV5-4|TRBD1
TGTGCCAGCAGCTTCGGGACAGGGGAGTTTGGTAATTCACCCCTCCACTTT
CASSFGTGEFGNSPLHF
>.|TRBJ2-7|TRBV5-1|TRBD2
TGCGCCAGCAGGGACCCGGGACTAGCGGGAGGGTTATCCCCCTACGAGCAGTACTTC
CASRDPGLAGGLSPYEQYF
>.|TRBJ2-7|TRBV6-5|TRBD2
TGTGCCAGCAGTTACTCGGGCGGGAGGACCTACGAGCAGTACTTC
CASSYSGGRTYEQYF
>.|TRBJ2-1|TRBV5-1|TRBD1
TGCGCCAGCAGCTGGATCCGGGACAGGGGCTACAATGAGCAGTTCTTC
CASSWIRDRGYNEQFF
>.|TRBJ2-3|TRBV5-4|.
TGTGCCAGCAGCCTGCTGACTAGCACAGATACGCAGTATTTT
CASSLLTSTDTQYF
>.|TRBJ2-3|TRBV19|.
TGTGCCAGTAGTTGGCAGGGGACAGATACGCAGTATTTT
CASSWQGTDTQYF
>.|TRBJ2-2|TRBV9|TRBD2
TGTGCCAGCAGCGGGACTAGCCCGAACACCGGGGAGCTGTTTTTT
CASSGTSPNTGELFF
>.|TRBJ2-1|TRBV19|.
TGTGCCAGTACTTATGGCAGGGCCTACAATGAGCAGTTCTTC
CASTYGRAYNEQFF
>.|TRBJ1-2|TRBV30|.
TGTGCCTGGAGTGTACTGGGGGAGGGGGTCGGCTACACCTTC
CAWSVLGEGVGYTF
>.|TRBJ2-3|TRBV19|.
TGTGCCAGTAGTATACCCTCGGATACGCAGTATTTT
CASSIPSDTQYF
>once|TRBJ2-2|TRBV5-1|.
TGCGCCAGCAGCCCCGGGACTTTGAACACCGGGGAGCTGTTTTTT
CASSPGTLNTGELFF
>.|TRBJ1-1|TRBV10-3|TRBD1
TGTGCCATCAGTCAACAGGGGGCTGAAGCTTTCTTT
CAISQQGAEAFF
>once|TRBJ2-2|TRBV7-8|TRBD1
TGTGCCAGCAGCACAGGGACAGGTACCGTCGGGGAGCTGTTTTTT
CASSTGTGTVGELFF
>.|TRBJ1-6|TRBV7-9|TRBD1
TGTGCCAGCAGTCGGGACAGCGATTCACCCCTCCACTTT
CASSRDSDSPLHF
>few|TRBJ2-1|TRBV4-1|.
TGCGCCAGCAGCCAAGAAACCATACCCGGTGAGCAGTTCTTC
CASSQETIPGEQFF
>.|TRBJ2-3|TRBV5-1|.
TGCGCCAGCAGCTCGCCGGGACGCTGGGCAGATACGCAGTATTTT
CASSSPGRWADTQYF
>.|TRBJ2-5|TRBV5-4|.
TGTGCCAGCAGCTCCAACGGAGTCCAAGAGACCCAGTACTTC
CASSSNGVQETQYF
>.|TRBJ1-2|TRBV27|.
TGTGCCAGCAGTCCCTCCCCGCGAGCTAACTATGGCTACACCTTC
CASSPSPRANYGYTF
>.|TRBJ1-2|TRBV5-1|TRBD1
TGCGCCAGCCAAAGCGGGACAGGGGTCTATGGCTACACCTTC
CASQSGTGVYGYTF
>.|TRBJ2-7|TRBV5-4|TRBD1
TGTGCCAGCAGCTCCCGGGACAGGTGGTCCTACGAGCAGTACTTC
CASSSRDRWSYEQYF
>.|TRBJ2-3|TRBV13|TRBD2
TGTGCCAGCAGCTGGAGCGGGGCTACAGATACGCAGTATTTT
CASSWSGATDTQYF
>few|TRBJ2-3|TRBV6-4|TRBD2
TGTGCCAGCAGTGAGCGGGGGGGCACAGATACGCAGTATTTT
CASSERGGTDTQYF
>.|TRBJ1-1|TRBV6-5|.
TGTGCCAGCAGTTACAGCGACAGTGGGCCTGAAGCTTTCTTT
CASSYSDSGPEAFF
>.|TRBJ1-1|TRBV6-5|.
TGTGCCAGCAGTTACCTACAGGGTAACACTGAAGCTTTCTTT
CASSYLQGNTEAFF
>.|TRBJ2-3|TRBV28|TRBD2
TGTGCCAGCAGTAAAGGACTAGCGGGAGGCACAGATACGCAGTATTTT
CASSKGLAGGTDTQYF
>.|TRBJ2-4|TRBV11-1|.
TGTGCCAGCAGCTGGAGGGGGAGTCAGTACTTC
CASSWRGSQYF
>once|TRBJ1-3|TRBV6-1|.
TGTGCCAGCAGTGAATGGTCCATATATTTT
CASSEWSIYF
>.|TRBJ2-3|TRBV6-5|.
TGTGCCAGCAGTTACTCGCATCCCCCCACAGATACGCAGTATTTT
CASSYSHPPTDTQYF
>.|TRBJ1-2|TRBV5-1|TRBD1
TGCGCCAGCAGCATTACGACAGGGGGCTCGGACTATGGCTACACCTTC
CASSITTGGSDYGYTF
>.|TRBJ2-5|TRBV7-6|.
TGTGCCAGCAGCCCCGTGAACTCCGCTCAAGAGACCCAGTACTTC
CASSPVNSAQETQYF
>.|TRBJ1-2|TRBV6-5|.
TGTGCCAGCAGGCCAACAGGGAGCTATGGCTACACCTTC
CASRPTGSYGYTF
>.|TRBJ2-1|TRBV2|TRBD1
TGTGCCAGCAGTCAACAGGGGCAATACAATGAGCAGTTCTTC
CASSQQGQYNEQFF
>.|TRBJ2-7|TRBV30|.
TGTGCCTGGAGTGTACCCGGACACCTCTCCTACGAGCAGTACTTC
CAWSVPGHLSYEQYF
>.|TRBJ1-1|TRBV19|.
TGTGCCAGTAGTGGACCCCGCAGGGAAACTTTCTTT
CASSGPRRETFF
>.|TRBJ2-3|TRBV19|.
TGTGCCAGTATGGGCCGCCGAAGCACAGATACGCAGTATTTT
CASMGRRSTDTQYF
>.|TRBJ2-5|TRBV4-3|.
TGCGCCAGCAGCCAAGACTTCGCTAGCTGGGAGACCCAGTACTTC
CASSQDFASWETQYF
>.|TRBJ1-5|TRBV6-5|.
TGTGCCAGCAGTTACTTGGGGGCAGGGGATCAGCCCCAGCATTTT
CASSYLGAGDQPQHF